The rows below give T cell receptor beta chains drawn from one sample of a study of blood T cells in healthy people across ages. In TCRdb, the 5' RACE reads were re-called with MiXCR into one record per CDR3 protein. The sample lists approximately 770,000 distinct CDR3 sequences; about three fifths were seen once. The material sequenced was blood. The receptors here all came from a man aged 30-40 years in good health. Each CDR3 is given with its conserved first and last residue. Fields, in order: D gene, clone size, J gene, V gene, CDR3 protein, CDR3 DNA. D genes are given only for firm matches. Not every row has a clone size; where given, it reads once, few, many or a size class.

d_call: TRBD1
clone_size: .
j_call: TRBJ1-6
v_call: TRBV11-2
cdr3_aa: CASSYKQGANSPLHF
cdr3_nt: TGTGCCAGCAGCTACAAACAGGGGGCTAATTCACCCCTCCACTTT

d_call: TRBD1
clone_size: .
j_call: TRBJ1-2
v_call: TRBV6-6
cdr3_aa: CASTGQGGNLFGYTF
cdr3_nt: TGTGCCAGCACTGGACAGGGCGGAAACCTCTTTGGCTACACCTTC

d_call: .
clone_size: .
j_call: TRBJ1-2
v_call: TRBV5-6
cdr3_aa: CASTQMDSGYTF
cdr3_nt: TGTGCCAGCACCCAGATGGACAGCGGCTACACCTTC

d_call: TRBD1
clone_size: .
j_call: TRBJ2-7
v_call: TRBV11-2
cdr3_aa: CASSIPGQRDEQYF
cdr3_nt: TGTGCCAGCAGCATACCGGGACAGAGGGACGAGCAGTACTTC

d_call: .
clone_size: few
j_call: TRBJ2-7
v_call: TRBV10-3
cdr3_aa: CAISERWHEQYF
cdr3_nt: TGTGCCATCAGTGAGAGGTGGCACGAGCAGTACTTC

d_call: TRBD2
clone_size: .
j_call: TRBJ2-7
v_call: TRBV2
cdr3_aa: CASRSGSNEQYF
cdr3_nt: TGTGCCAGCAGAAGCGGGAGTAACGAGCAGTACTTC

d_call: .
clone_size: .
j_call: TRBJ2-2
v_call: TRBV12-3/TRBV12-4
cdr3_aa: CASSFGLEPGELFF
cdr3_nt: TGTGCCAGCAGTTTTGGCCTGGAGCCCGGGGAGCTGTTTTTT

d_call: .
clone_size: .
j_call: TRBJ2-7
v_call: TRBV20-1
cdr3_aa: CSAPNWGFGADEQYF
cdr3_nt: TGCAGTGCTCCAAATTGGGGTTTCGGTGCCGACGAGCAGTACTTC

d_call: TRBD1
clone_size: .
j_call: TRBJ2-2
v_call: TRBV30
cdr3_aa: CAWSGGTANTGELFF
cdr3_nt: TGTGCCTGGAGTGGTGGGACAGCGAACACCGGGGAGCTGTTTTTT

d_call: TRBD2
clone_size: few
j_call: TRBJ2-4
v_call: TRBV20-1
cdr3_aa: CSARVASGSYIQYF
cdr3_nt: TGCAGTGCTAGAGTTGCTAGCGGGAGTTACATTCAGTACTTC